The 31 T cell receptor beta chains listed next were all sequenced from one sample in a study of blood T cell repertoires in COVID-19. Profiling relied on immunoSEQ multiplex PCR, and the TCRdb table lists in-frame clones only, not all of them. The sample has fewer than 25,000 clones; about 89% are singletons. The sample taken for sequencing was peripheral blood. The receptors originated from a man in his sixties or seventies with acute or convalescent COVID-19.

The chain is built from TRBV19 and TRBJ2-4; 11 positions match TRBD2. The CDR3 runs to 19 residues. Germline V gives CDR1 LNHDA, CDR2 SQIVND (reference sequence). V lost 5 bases, J lost 3 bases, and 15 bases stayed unmatched. DNA of the CDR3: TGTGCCAGTAGTTCACCGGGACTAGCGGTCTCGAGGGGCAAAAACATTCAGTACTTC. Protein sequence: CASSSPGLAVSRGKNIQYF. The whole variable domain, remainder taken from reference TRBV19 and TRBJ2-4, is DGGITQSPKYLFRKEGQNVTLSCEQNLNHDAMYWYRQDPGQGLRLIYYSQIVNDFQKGDIAEGYSVSREKKESFPLTVTSAQKNPTAFYLCASSSPGLAVSRGKNIQYFGAGTRLSVL.

V gene TRBV4-2 combines with J gene TRBJ2-3; 10 nucleotides align to TRBD2. V lost 4 bases to trimming and J lost 0 bases; unmatched junction nucleotides: 4. The CDR3 loop spans 16 amino acids. CDR1 is LGHNA, CDR2 YNFKEQ, per germline. The CDR3, as DNA: TGTGCCAGCAGCCTATTAGCGGGGGGAAGCACAGATACGCAGTATTTT. Encoded protein: CASSLLAGGSTDTQYF.

This chain joins TRBV5-4 and TRBJ1-2; D ambiguous. This CDR3 is 13 amino acids long. The germline V gene has CDR1 SGHNT and CDR2 YYREEE (reference sequence). V shed 1 base and J shed 5 bases, with 9 bases lying between them. DNA of the CDR3: TGTGCCAGCAGCTTGAGGGAGTTTTATGGCTACACCTTC. The encoded protein is CASSLREFYGYTF.

This sequence joins TRBV18 and TRBJ2-2; D gene ambiguous. The V end lost 0 bases, the J end lost 1 base, and 9 bases lay between the germline ends. From germline, CDR1 is KGHSH and CDR2 LQKENI. The CDR3 has 16 residues. The CDR3 DNA reads as TGTGCCAGCTCACCACCGGTCTCGGGGAACACCGGGGAGCTGTTTTTT. Amino acid sequence: CASSPPVSGNTGELFF. Based on the CDR3 plus reference TRBV18 and TRBJ2-2, the full variable domain is NAGVMQNPRHLVRRRGQEARLRCSPMKGHSHVYWYRQLPEEGLKFMVYLQKENIIDESGMPKERFSAEFPKEGPSILRIQQVVRGDSAAYFCASSPPVSGNTGELFFGEGSRLTVL.

The rearrangement joins TRBV6-5 to TRBJ1-4; possibly TRBD1 for D (5 bases). Germline V gene sequence: CDR1 MNHEY, CDR2 SVGAGI. CDR3 size: 13 residues. Trimming pared 4 bases from V and 8 bases from J, leaving 11 bases between. The DNA of the CDR3 is TGTGCCAGCAGTTTTAGGGGATCGGAAAAACTGTTTTTT. It codes for CASSFRGSEKLFF.

The CDR3 nucleotides are TGTGCCAGCTCACCGGGACAGGGAAGGATTAATTCACCCCTCCACTTT. This gives the protein CASSPGQGRINSPLHF. The chain is built from TRBV18 and TRBJ1-6, with 9 bases aligning to TRBD1. There are 16 residues in the CDR3. The ends lost 3 bases at V and 6 bases at J; junction bases unmatched: 6. Germline CDR1 KGHSH, CDR2 LQKENI.

The chain employs TRBV19 and TRBJ1-5; 7 nucleotides match TRBD1. V dropped 7 bases and J dropped 7; count of bases not matched to a gene: 7. There are 13 residues in the CDR3. CDR1 and CDR2 (germline): LNHDA, SQIVND (reference sequence). CDR3 bases: TGTGCCAGTAACCTCGACAGGGCCCAGCCCCAGCATTTT. Its translation is CASNLDRAQPQHF.

The genes are TRBV19 and TRBJ1-1; 9 nucleotides align to TRBD1. Germline values: CDR1 LNHDA, CDR2 SQIVND (reference sequence). The CDR3 covers 15 residues. J gave up 1 base and V 8 bases, and 8 bases lay outside the gene matches. The CDR3 sequence is CASGTGTRGNTEAFF. For the CDR3, the DNA is TGTGCCAGTGGGACAGGGACTAGAGGGAACACTGAAGCTTTCTTT.

The chain employs TRBV27 and TRBJ1-1; weak D call: TRBD1 (5 bases). Germline CDR1 MNHEY, CDR2 SMNVEV (reference sequence). V lost 9 bases and J 3 bases, leaving 23 bases between the germline ends. The CDR3 spans 16 residues. The DNA of the CDR3 is TGTGCCAGTAGCTATGGAGCAGGGAGGTCCGACACTGAAGCTTTCTTT. Translation: CASSYGAGRSDTEAFF.

V gene TRBV3-1 (or the pseudogene TRBV3-2) combines with J gene TRBJ1-5, with 10 bases lining up with TRBD1. Germline values: CDR1 LGHDT, CDR2 YNNKEL (reference sequence). The length of the CDR3 is 15 residues. With V trimmed by 1 base and J by 9 bases, 6 bases remained unmatched. CDR3 DNA sequence: TGTGCCAGCAGCCAAGCCGGGACAGGGGTTGGGCCCCAGCATTTT. It encodes CASSQAGTGVGPQHF.

This chain links TRBV5-1 with TRBJ2-1; 7 nucleotides match TRBD1. The CDR3 sequence is 15 residues long. Trimming cost V 4 bases and J 2 bases; bases outside gene matches: 6. Germline V gene lookup returns CDR1 SGHRS and CDR2 YFSETQ. The CDR3: CASSPSGQPYNEQFF. The CDR3 nucleotides read TGCGCCAGCAGCCCCTCGGGACAGCCCTACAATGAGCAGTTCTTC.

Here the CDR3 reads CASSSGQGAGEKLFF. DNA of the CDR3: TGCGCCAGCAGCTCCGGACAGGGGGCGGGTGAAAAACTGTTTTTT. J is TRBJ1-4 and V is TRBV5-1; 11 bases are a match to TRBD1. In germline, CDR1 is SGHRS, CDR2 YFSETQ. J gave up 7 bases and V 3 bases, and 5 bases lay outside the gene matches. There are 15 residues in the CDR3.

The chain uses TRBV3-1 (or the pseudogene TRBV3-2) and TRBJ1-6; TRBD1 matches at 7 bases. The trim removed 1 base at V and 6 bases at J, leaving 6 bases unmatched. CDR1 LGHDT and CDR2 YNNKEL come from the germline V gene (reference sequence). There are 16 residues in the CDR3. For the CDR3, the DNA is TGTGCCAGCAGCCAAGTTTCGGGACAGTTTAATTCACCCCTCCACTTT. It yields the protein CASSQVSGQFNSPLHF.

This chain links TRBV12-3 or TRBV12-4 with TRBJ1-2; the match to TRBD1 covers 7 bases. The trim removed 3 bases at V and 4 bases at J, leaving 2 bases unmatched. The length of the CDR3 is 13 residues. CDR3 loop: CASSFGQAYGYTF. In DNA form, the CDR3 reads TGTGCCAGCAGTTTTGGACAGGCCTATGGCTACACCTTC.

This chain connects TRBV27 to TRBJ2-7; 7 nucleotides agree with TRBD2. CDR1 is MNHEY and CDR2 is SMNVEV in the germline V gene (reference sequence). The V segment lost 2 bases and the J segment 2 bases; nucleotides outside the gene matches: 3. The CDR3 covers 14 residues. The CDR3 nucleotides are TGTGCCAGCAGTTTAGGGGGGAGGGCCTACGAGCAGTACTTC. As protein: CASSLGGRAYEQYF.

This chain uses TRBV6-2 or TRBV6-3 with TRBJ2-5, with D unclear. Germline V gene sequence: CDR1 MNHEY, CDR2 SVGEGT. V was trimmed by 2 bases and J by 5 bases, leaving 9 bases between them. This CDR3 is 13 amino acids long. The CDR3 sequence: CASSYLSRETQYF. The CDR3, as DNA: TGTGCCAGCAGTTACCTTTCTAGGGAGACCCAGTACTTC.

V and J are TRBV15 and TRBJ2-1; D is unresolved. The CDR3 spans 14 residues. CDR1 LNHNV and CDR2 YYDKDF come from the germline V gene (reference sequence). V lost 0 bases to trimming and J lost 4 bases, with 7 bases between them. CDR3 in DNA: TGTGCCACCAGCAGAGAGGTTACTTACAATGAGCAGTTCTTC. Translation: CATSREVTYNEQFF.

J is TRBJ1-2 and V is TRBV6-6; the D is unclear. Trimming left V 7 bases short and J 4 bases short, with 19 bases between. Germline V gives CDR1 MNHNY, CDR2 SVGAGI (reference sequence). The CDR3 covers 15 residues. CDR3 in amino acids: CASNHAGVSGYGYTF. Here the CDR3 DNA reads TGTGCCAGCAACCATGCCGGGGTCTCCGGCTATGGCTACACCTTC.

The chain is built from TRBV9 and TRBJ2-7, with D perhaps matching TRBD1 (5 bases). The CDR3 contains 13 residues. Trimming shortened V by 0 bases and J by 8 bases, and 12 bases separated the two germline ends. Germline V gene lookup returns CDR1 SGDLS and CDR2 YYNGEE. This chain's CDR3 is CASSVGGHFQQYF. The CDR3 bases are TGTGCCAGCAGCGTAGGTGGACATTTCCAGCAGTACTTC.

V is TRBV7-6 and J is TRBJ2-7; 12 nucleotides match TRBD2. The germline gives CDR1 SGHVS, CDR2 FNYEAQ. This CDR3 is built from 15 residues. With V trimmed by 3 bases and J by 1 base, 1 base remained unmatched. The CDR3 reads CASSLGTSGSYEQYF. The DNA for the CDR3 is TGTGCCAGCAGCTTGGGGACTAGCGGGTCCTACGAGCAGTACTTC.

The CDR3 nucleotides read TGTGCCAGCAGCTGGCCGGGACTAGCGGGGAGCACGGGGGAGCTGTTTTTT. Its protein is CASSWPGLAGSTGELFF. The V call is TRBV5-6, the J call TRBJ2-2; 13 bases align to TRBD2. This CDR3 comprises 17 residues. After removal of 3 bases from V and 8 bases from J, the junction contained 10 bases not matched to a gene. Germline CDR1 reads SGHDT; CDR2 reads YYEEEE.

V gene TRBV19 combines with J gene TRBJ2-7; 11 bases align to TRBD1. The CDR3 has 15 residues. Germline V lookup: CDR1 LNHDA, CDR2 SQIVND (reference sequence). V was clipped by 5 bases and J by 4 bases; unmatched bases: 7. The CDR3 coding sequence is TGTGCCAGTAGTTCCAGGACAGGGGGCTTATACGAGCAGTACTTC. It is translated as CASSSRTGGLYEQYF.

The rearrangement uses TRBV4-2 and TRBJ2-6; D remains ambiguous. The CDR3 is 17 residues long. Germline values: CDR1 LGHNA, CDR2 YNFKEQ. Trimming cost V 0 bases and J 0 bases, with 9 bases left between them. CDR3 protein: CASSQEWPFSGANVLTF. CDR3 nucleotide sequence: TGTGCCAGCAGCCAAGAATGGCCTTTCTCTGGGGCCAACGTCCTGACTTTC.

The J gene is TRBJ2-2, the V gene TRBV7-2; possible D gene TRBD1, 6 bases. Germline loops: CDR1 SGHTA, CDR2 FQGNSA. V was trimmed by 3 bases and J by 5 bases, leaving 10 bases between them. The CDR3 loop spans 14 amino acids. The DNA of the CDR3 is TGTGCCAGCAGCTTCGTGCAGGGGACCGGGGAGCTGTTTTTT. Translation gives CASSFVQGTGELFF.

This clone has only one observation. The chain uses TRBV24-1 and TRBJ1-5, with 7 bases identical to TRBD1. CDR1 and CDR2 (germline): KGHDR, SFDVKD. This CDR3 is 15 amino acids long. V lost 4 bases to trimming and J lost 3 bases; unmatched junction nucleotides: 5. The chain's CDR3 is CATSDRGGLNQPQHF. CDR3 bases: TGTGCCACCAGTGACAGAGGGGGCCTCAATCAGCCCCAGCATTTT.

The V and J genes are TRBV6-1 and TRBJ1-4; 8 bases fit TRBD1. V lost 2 bases, J lost 7 bases, and 9 bases stayed unmatched. The CDR3 loop spans 16 amino acids. CDR1 and CDR2 from the germline V gene are MNHNS and SASEGT. The CDR3 DNA follows: TGTGCCAGCAGTGAAAGGTTGGGCAGGGGGCTTGAAAAACTGTTTTTT. This encodes CASSERLGRGLEKLFF.

This chain uses TRBV7-8 with TRBJ1-3; tentatively, D is TRBD1 (6 bases). There are 15 residues in the CDR3. V lost 7 bases and J 3 bases, leaving 16 bases between the germline ends. Germline CDR1 and CDR2: SGHVS and FQNEAQ. In DNA, the CDR3 is TGTGCCAGCACCCCAACAGGGTTAAATGGAAACACCATATATTTT. Translating gives CASTPTGLNGNTIYF.

CDR3 amino acids: CASSDTGQSTDTQYF. The CDR3 bases are TGTGCCAGCAGTGACACGGGACAAAGCACAGATACGCAGTATTTT. This chain connects TRBV28 to TRBJ2-3, with D tentatively TRBD1 (6 bases). Trimming removed 5 bases from V and 0 bases from J, with 12 bases in between. Germline CDR1 and CDR2: MDHEN and SYDVKM. The CDR3 loop spans 15 amino acids.

This chain joins TRBV6-5 and TRBJ1-2; TRBD1 might be the D (6 bases). The V gene lost 10 bases and the J gene lost 4 bases, with 19 bases spanning the gap. Germline loops: CDR1 MNHEY, CDR2 SVGAGI. The CDR3 extends over 14 amino acids. DNA for the CDR3: TGTGCCACCCAAGGACAGCGCCCTTCCTATGGCTACACCTTC. It translates to CATQGQRPSYGYTF.

The chain employs TRBV6-5 and TRBJ2-5; 11 bases are shared with TRBD2. CDR1 and CDR2 from the germline V gene are MNHEY and SVGAGI. This CDR3 spans 15 amino acids. The V and J ends lost 7 bases and 4 bases, in that order; junction bases with no gene match: 8. Written as DNA, the CDR3 is TGTGCCAGCACGTCTAGCGGGAGGTCGAGAGAGACCCAGTACTTC. Translating it yields CASTSSGRSRETQYF.

V gene TRBV6-2 or TRBV6-3 combines with J gene TRBJ1-2; TRBD1 matches at 7 bases. Germline V gene lookup returns CDR1 MNHEY and CDR2 SVGEGT. This CDR3 has 16 residues. V shed 2 bases, J shed 4 bases, and the junction held 10 bases outside the gene matches. DNA for the CDR3: TGTGCCAGCAGTTACCGCAAAGGACAGGTCCTCTATGGCTACACCTTC. Translated, it gives CASSYRKGQVLYGYTF.